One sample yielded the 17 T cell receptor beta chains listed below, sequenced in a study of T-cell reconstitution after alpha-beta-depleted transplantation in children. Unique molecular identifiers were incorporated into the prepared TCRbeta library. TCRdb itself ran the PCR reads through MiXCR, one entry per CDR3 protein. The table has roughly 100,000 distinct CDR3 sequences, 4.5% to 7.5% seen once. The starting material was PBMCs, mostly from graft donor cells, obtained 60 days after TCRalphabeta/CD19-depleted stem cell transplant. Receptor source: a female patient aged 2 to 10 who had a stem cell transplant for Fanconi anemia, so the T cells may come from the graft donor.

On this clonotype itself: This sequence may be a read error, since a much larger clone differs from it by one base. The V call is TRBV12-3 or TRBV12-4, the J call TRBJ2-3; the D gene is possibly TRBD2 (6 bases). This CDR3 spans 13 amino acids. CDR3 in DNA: TGTACCAGCAGTGTGGCCCTAGCGATCGGGCAGTATTTT. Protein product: CTSSVALAIGQYF.

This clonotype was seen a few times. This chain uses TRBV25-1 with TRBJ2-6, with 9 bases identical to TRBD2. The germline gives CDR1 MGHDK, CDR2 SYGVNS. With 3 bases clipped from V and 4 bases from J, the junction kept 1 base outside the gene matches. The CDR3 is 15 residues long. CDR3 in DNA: TGTGCCAGCAGTGAGCGGGGGGGAGGGGCCAACGTCCTGACTTTC. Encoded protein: CASSERGGGANVLTF.

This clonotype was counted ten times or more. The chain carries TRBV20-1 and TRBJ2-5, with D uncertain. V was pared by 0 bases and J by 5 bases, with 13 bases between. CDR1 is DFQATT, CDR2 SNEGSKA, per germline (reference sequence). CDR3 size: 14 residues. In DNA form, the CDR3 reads TGCAGTGCTAGAGATTTTGGGTCCGGGGAGACCCAGTACTTC. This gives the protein CSARDFGSGETQYF.

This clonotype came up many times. The CDR3 loop is CSVEDGVAGGGNEQFF. The CDR3 bases are TGCAGCGTTGAAGATGGAGTAGCGGGAGGGGGCAATGAGCAGTTCTTC. The genes are TRBV29-1 and TRBJ2-1, with 11 bases lining up with TRBD2. CDR1 SQVTM and CDR2 ANQGSEA come from the germline V gene. Trimming at V came to 0 bases and at J to 6 bases, leaving 7 bases not matched to a gene. The CDR3 runs to 16 residues.

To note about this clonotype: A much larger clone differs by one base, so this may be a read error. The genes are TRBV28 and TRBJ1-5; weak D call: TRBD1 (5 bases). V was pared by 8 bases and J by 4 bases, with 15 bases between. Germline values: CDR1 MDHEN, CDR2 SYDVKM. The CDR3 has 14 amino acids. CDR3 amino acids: CASGGSGFNQPQHF. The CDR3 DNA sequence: TGTGCCAGCGGGGGTTCAGGTTTTAATCAGCCCCAGCATTTT. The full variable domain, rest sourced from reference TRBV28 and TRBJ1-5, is DVKVTQSSRYLVKRTGEKVFLECVQDMDHENMFWYRQDPGLGLRLIYFSYDVKMKEKGDIPEGYSVSREKKERFSLILESASTNQTSMYLCASGGSGFNQPQHFGDGTRLSIL.

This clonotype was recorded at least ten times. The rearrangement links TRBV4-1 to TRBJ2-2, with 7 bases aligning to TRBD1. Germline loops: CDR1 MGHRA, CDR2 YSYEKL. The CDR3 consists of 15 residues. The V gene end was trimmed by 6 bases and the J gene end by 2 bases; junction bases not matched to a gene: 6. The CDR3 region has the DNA TGCGCCAGCAGACCGGGACAGCGCAACACCGGGGAGCTGTTTTTT. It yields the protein CASRPGQRNTGELFF.

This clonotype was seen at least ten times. The CDR3 region is CASSLGGLSTGTSEYNEQFF. CDR3 DNA: TGCGCCAGCAGCTTGGGTGGGTTGAGCACCGGGACTAGCGAGTACAATGAGCAGTTCTTC. This sequence joins TRBV5-1 and TRBJ2-1, with 10 bases fitting TRBD2. The CDR3 has 20 amino acids. CDR1 is SGHRS, CDR2 YFSETQ, per germline. J gave up 4 bases and V 0 bases, and 16 bases lay outside the gene matches.

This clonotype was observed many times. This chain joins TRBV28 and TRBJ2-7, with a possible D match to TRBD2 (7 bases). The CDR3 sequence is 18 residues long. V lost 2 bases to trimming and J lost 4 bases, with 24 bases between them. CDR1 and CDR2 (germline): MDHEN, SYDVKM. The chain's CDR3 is CASSLRGLGGRLSYEQYF. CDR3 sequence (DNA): TGTGCCAGCAGTTTACGGGGGCTGGGGGGGAGGCTCTCGTACGAGCAGTACTTC. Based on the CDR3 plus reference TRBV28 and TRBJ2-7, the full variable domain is DVKVTQSSRYLVKRTGEKVFLECVQDMDHENMFWYRQDPGLGLRLIYFSYDVKMKEKGDIPEGYSVSREKKERFSLILESASTNQTSMYLCASSLRGLGGRLSYEQYFGPGTRLTVT.

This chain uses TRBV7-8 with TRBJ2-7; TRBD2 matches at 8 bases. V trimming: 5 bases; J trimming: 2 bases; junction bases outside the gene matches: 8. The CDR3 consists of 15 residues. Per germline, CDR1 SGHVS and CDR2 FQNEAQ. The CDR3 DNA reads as TGTGCCAGCAGCCTGCTAACTAGCGGCCCCTACGAGCAGTACTTC. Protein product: CASSLLTSGPYEQYF.

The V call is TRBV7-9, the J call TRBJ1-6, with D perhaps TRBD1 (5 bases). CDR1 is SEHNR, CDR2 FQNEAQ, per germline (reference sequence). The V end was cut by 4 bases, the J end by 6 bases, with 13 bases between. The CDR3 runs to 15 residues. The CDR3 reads CASSSVAGSNSPLHF. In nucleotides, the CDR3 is TGTGCCAGCAGCTCCGTGGCAGGGAGTAATTCACCCCTCCACTTT.

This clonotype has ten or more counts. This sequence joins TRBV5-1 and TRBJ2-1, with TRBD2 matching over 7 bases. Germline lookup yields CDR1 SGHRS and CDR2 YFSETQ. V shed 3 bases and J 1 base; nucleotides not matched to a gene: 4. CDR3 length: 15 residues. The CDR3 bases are TGCGCCAGCAGCTGGGAGGGGTATTCCTACAATGAGCAGTTCTTC. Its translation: CASSWEGYSYNEQFF.

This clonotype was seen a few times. CDR3 sequence (DNA): TGTGCCAGCAGTACCTTCCCCGGGGGGGAATCAAACACTGAAGCTTTCTTT. Protein sequence: CASSTFPGGESNTEAFF. The rearrangement joins TRBV6-2 or TRBV6-3 to TRBJ1-1, with D perhaps TRBD1 (5 bases). Trimming removed 5 bases from V and 2 bases from J, with 21 bases in between. The germline V gene encodes CDR1 MNHEY and CDR2 SVGEGT. The CDR3 totals 17 residues.

CDR3 DNA sequence: TGTGCCAGCAGTTTAATCCTGACAGGGGGTATGAACACTGAAGCTTTCTTT. Its protein product is CASSLILTGGMNTEAFF. This chain joins TRBV28 and TRBJ1-1; 9 bases match TRBD1. The V and J ends lost 2 bases and 0 bases, in that order; junction bases with no gene match: 7. Germline V gives CDR1 MDHEN, CDR2 SYDVKM. The CDR3 sequence is 17 residues long.

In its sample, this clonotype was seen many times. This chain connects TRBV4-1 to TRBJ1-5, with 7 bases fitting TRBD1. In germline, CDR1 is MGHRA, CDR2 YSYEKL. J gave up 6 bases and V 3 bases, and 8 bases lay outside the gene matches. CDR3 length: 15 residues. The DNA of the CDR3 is TGCGCCAGCAGCCAGGTGCCAGGGGGGGGTCAGCCCCAGCATTTT. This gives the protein CASSQVPGGGQPQHF.

CDR3 sequence: CAISDRLNQPQHF. The CDR3, as DNA: TGTGCCATCAGTGACAGACTCAATCAGCCCCAGCATTTT. The J gene is TRBJ1-5, the V gene TRBV10-3; the D is unclear. This CDR3 comprises 13 residues. The germline CDR1 and CDR2 sequences are ENHRY and SYGVKD. The ends were cut back, 3 bases at V and 3 bases at J, with 6 bases in the middle.

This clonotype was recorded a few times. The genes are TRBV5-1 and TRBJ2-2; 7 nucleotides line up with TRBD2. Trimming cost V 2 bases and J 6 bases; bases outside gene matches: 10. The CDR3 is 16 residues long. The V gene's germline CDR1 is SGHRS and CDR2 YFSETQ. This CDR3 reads CASSLSGKGSAGELFF. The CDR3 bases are TGCGCCAGCAGCTTAAGCGGGAAGGGGTCCGCCGGGGAGCTGTTTTTT.

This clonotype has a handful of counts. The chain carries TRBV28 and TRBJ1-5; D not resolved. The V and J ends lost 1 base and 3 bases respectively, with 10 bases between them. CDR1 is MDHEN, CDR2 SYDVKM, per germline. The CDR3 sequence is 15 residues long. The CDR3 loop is CASSLSWQANQPQHF. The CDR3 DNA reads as TGTGCCAGCAGTTTATCATGGCAGGCCAATCAGCCCCAGCATTTT.